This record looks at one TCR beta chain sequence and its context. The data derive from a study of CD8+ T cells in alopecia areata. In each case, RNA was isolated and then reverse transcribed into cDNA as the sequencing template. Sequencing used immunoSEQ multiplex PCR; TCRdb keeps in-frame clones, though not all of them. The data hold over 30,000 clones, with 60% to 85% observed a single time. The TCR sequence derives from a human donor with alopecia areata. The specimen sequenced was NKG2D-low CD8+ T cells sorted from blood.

CDR3 in amino acids: CAWSRVHEQYF. The CDR3 DNA reads TGTGCCTGGAGCAGGGTCCACGAGCAGTACTTC. This chain joins TRBV30 and TRBJ2-7, with D possibly TRBD1 on 5 matching bases. This CDR3 region has 11 residues. V was cut by 3 bases and J by 5 bases, with 8 bases left in between. The germline V gene encodes CDR1 GTSNPN and CDR2 SVGIG (reference sequence). Complete variable domain (other parts from reference TRBV30 and TRBJ2-7): SQTIHQWPATLVQPVGSPLSLECTVEGTSNPNLYWYRQAAGRGLQLLFYSVGIGQISSEVPQNLSASRPQDRQFILSSKKLLLSDSGFYLCAWSRVHEQYFGPGTRLTVT.